These T cell receptor beta chains were read from a single sample in a study of T cell changes during pregnancy in multiple sclerosis. TCRdb's copy holds only in-frame clones and misses some; the assay was immunoSEQ multiplex PCR. The sample shows about 62,000 clones, approximately 93% of them seen only once. Source: CD8+ T cells from peripheral blood mononuclear cells, taken in the second trimester of pregnancy. These receptors all stem from a female donor with multiple sclerosis, enrolled in a pregnancy study. The CDR3 runs from the conserved cysteine through the conserved F or W. The D gene is left open where the match is weak. Some rows mark clone size as missing; the rest say once, few, many or name a class of expanded clone.

V,size,D,J,DNA,CDR3
TRBV5-4,-,-,TRBJ2-1,TGTGCCAGCAGCGGCCTAGGAGTGTCCTACAATGAGCAGTTCTTC,CASSGLGVSYNEQFF
TRBV4-2,-,-,TRBJ2-6,TGTGCCAGCAGCCAAGATCCGCTTCGGGTCCTGGGGGCCAACGTCCTGACTTTC,CASSQDPLRVLGANVLTF
TRBV27,-,TRBD2,TRBJ2-7,TGTGCCAGCAGTTTAGCGGGAAGCGGGGTGTACGAGCAGTACTTC,CASSLAGSGVYEQYF
TRBV27,-,-,TRBJ2-3,TGTGCCAGCAGTTTGTATCGGGTACCTAGCACAGATACGCAGTATTTT,CASSLYRVPSTDTQYF
TRBV29-1,-,TRBD1,TRBJ2-1,TGCAGCGTTGACGGGACAGGGTTTCCTAGCGAGACCTACAATGAGCAGTTCTTC,CSVDGTGFPSETYNEQFF
TRBV13,-,-,TRBJ2-3,TGTGCCAGCAGCTCCCTCCTTCCGACAGGACCCAGCACAGATACGCAGTATTTT,CASSSLLPTGPSTDTQYF
TRBV27,-,-,TRBJ2-7,TGTGCCAGCAGTCAGGGTTGGGAGCAGTACTTC,CASSQGWEQYF
TRBV27,-,TRBD1,TRBJ1-1,TGTGCCAGCAGCTCCTTTCGGGACAGGGACACTGAAGCTTTCTTT,CASSSFRDRDTEAFF
TRBV2,once,TRBD1,TRBJ2-7,TGTGCCAGCAGGGACAGGGTCTACGAGCAGTACTTC,CASRDRVYEQYF
TRBV29-1,once,TRBD1,TRBJ1-2,TGCAGCGTTGGCGGGACAGGGGGTCCTAACTATGGCTACACCTTC,CSVGGTGGPNYGYTF
TRBV6-1,-,-,TRBJ1-1,TGCGCCAGCAAAAAAGGGAGCACTGAAGCTTTCTTT,CASKKGSTEAFF
TRBV25-1,-,TRBD2,TRBJ2-1,TGTGCCAGCACCCGAGGGACTAGCAACAATGAGCAGTTCTTC,CASTRGTSNNEQFF
TRBV4-3,-,TRBD1,TRBJ1-1,TGCGCCAGCAGCCAAGATGGGATCGACAGGGACACTGAAGCTTTCTTT,CASSQDGIDRDTEAFF
TRBV5-4,-,TRBD2,TRBJ2-1,TGTGCCAGCAGCTCCCCCGGGACTAGCATAGTCGATGAGCAGTTCTTC,CASSSPGTSIVDEQFF
TRBV27,-,-,TRBJ2-4,TGTGCCAGCAGTTTACAGGGAGCCAAAAACATTCAGTACTTC,CASSLQGAKNIQYF
TRBV11-2,-,-,TRBJ1-1,TGTGCCAGCAGCTTAGAGGTACAGGGCGGAATTTATGAAGCTTTCTTT,CASSLEVQGGIYEAFF
TRBV19,-,TRBD1,TRBJ2-5,TGTGCCAGTAGTATAAGGGCTGGAGGACAGGGGGTTGACTTC,CASSIRAGGQGVDF
TRBV7-9,-,TRBD1,TRBJ1-4,TGTGCCAGCAACTCCGGGACAGAAAATGAAAAACTGTTTTTT,CASNSGTENEKLFF
TRBV21-1,-,-,TRBJ2-7,TGTGCCAGCAGCAGAAACAGGGGTACGGACAGCTACGAGCAGTACTTC,CASSRNRGTDSYEQYF
TRBV6-5,-,-,TRBJ2-2,TGTGCCAGCAGTTACGGGGCACAGTCCGGGGAGCTGTTTTTT,CASSYGAQSGELFF
TRBV19,-,TRBD2,TRBJ2-7,TGTGCCAGTACTGCCAGCGGGAGCTCCTACGAGCAGTACTTC,CASTASGSSYEQYF
TRBV10-1,-,-,TRBJ2-2,TGCGCCAGCAGTGAAGGGGTAGTTAGAGCCGGGAGAACCGGGGAGCTGTTTTTT,CASSEGVVRAGRTGELFF
TRBV19,-,TRBD1,TRBJ2-7,TGTGCCAGTAGTCCTTGGGACAGGTCTTACGAGCAGTACTTC,CASSPWDRSYEQYF
TRBV30,-,TRBD2,TRBJ2-7,TGTGCCTGGACTAGCGGGGTCTCCTACGAGCAGTACTTC,CAWTSGVSYEQYF
TRBV28,once,TRBD1,TRBJ2-3,TGTGCCAGCAGTTTAGGACAGGGGCGCACAGATACGCAGTATTTT,CASSLGQGRTDTQYF
TRBV27,-,-,TRBJ1-5,TGTGCCAGCAGCCCAGGGTCCCGAGGCAATCAGCCCCAGCATTTT,CASSPGSRGNQPQHF
TRBV21-1,-,-,TRBJ1-1,TGTGCCAGCAGCAAAGATGCCGGGGGGGACACTGAAGCTTTCTTT,CASSKDAGGDTEAFF
TRBV30,-,-,TRBJ1-5,TGTGCCTGGAGTTGGCGGGGAGGTAATCAGCCCCAGCATTTT,CAWSWRGGNQPQHF
TRBV2,-,TRBD2,TRBJ2-1,TGTGCCAGCACTTGGACGGGACTAGCGGGATTCAATGAGCAGTTCTTC,CASTWTGLAGFNEQFF
TRBV28,-,-,TRBJ2-7,TGTGCCAGCAGTACGAGAGCGCGGAGTGAGTACGAGCAGTACTTC,CASSTRARSEYEQYF
TRBV5-1,-,-,TRBJ2-3,TGCGCCAGCAGCTTGGTCGCCGGAGTCGGTGGCGAAGATACGCAGTATTTT,CASSLVAGVGGEDTQYF
TRBV4-1,once,-,TRBJ2-1,TGCGCCAGCAGCCGCCTAGGGGTAGGTAGCGGATACAATGAGCAGTTCTTC,CASSRLGVGSGYNEQFF
TRBV27,-,-,TRBJ2-7,TGTGCCAGCAGTGGAGGGGCGGGATTAGACGAGCAGTACTTC,CASSGGAGLDEQYF
TRBV15,once,TRBD1,TRBJ2-3,TGTGCCACCAGCAGGGGACAGGGTATCACAGATACGCAGTATTTT,CATSRGQGITDTQYF
TRBV5-6,-,TRBD1,TRBJ2-4,TGTGCCAGCAGTCCAGGGACAGGGAAAAACATTCAGTACTTC,CASSPGTGKNIQYF
TRBV15,once,TRBD2,TRBJ2-7,TGTGCCACCAGCAGCTCGGGAGGGCCGGCCGAGCAGTACTTC,CATSSSGGPAEQYF
TRBV14,once,TRBD2,TRBJ2-3,TGTGCCAGCAGCCAATTGGGACTAGCGGTTACAGATACGCAGTATTTT,CASSQLGLAVTDTQYF
TRBV4-2,-,TRBD2,TRBJ2-1,TGTGCCAGCAGCCAAGGAGGGCTAGCGGGAGTTGCCTACAATGAGCAGTTCTTC,CASSQGGLAGVAYNEQFF